The 28 T cell receptor beta chains given below trace back to one sample, sequenced in a study of chemoradiotherapy in HPV16-positive cancers. The data were produced by immunoSEQ multiplex PCR, yet TCRdb's version contains in-frame clones alone and is incomplete. Among 7,700 or so clones, about 67% were seen once, and the ten largest hold approximately 30%. This specimen was acquired from a patient who underwent chemoradiotherapy. Source of these receptors: a human donor with HPV-associated anogenital cancer.

The chain combines TRBV5-8 with TRBJ1-4, with D possibly being TRBD1 (6 bases). Trimming took 2 bases from V and 1 from J, leaving 9 bases between them. CDR1 is SGHTS and CDR2 is YDEGEE in the germline V gene. The CDR3 runs 15 residues. As DNA, the CDR3 is TGTGCCAGCAGCTTTTCGACAGGAACTAATGAAAAACTGTTTTTT. This codes for CASSFSTGTNEKLFF.

Only a few counts were recorded for this clone. The genes are TRBV11-2 and TRBJ2-3, with 8 bases lining up with TRBD2. CDR3 length equals 14 residues. Germline CDR1 SGHAT, CDR2 FQNNGV. Losses at the gene ends were 8 bases for V and 2 bases for J; bases not matched to a gene: 6. The CDR3 DNA reads as TGTGCCAGCTCCAGGCGGGGGGACACAGATACGCAGTATTTT. It encodes CASSRRGDTDTQYF.

The chain employs TRBV4-3 and TRBJ2-6; D call uncertain. CDR3 length: 17 residues. Germline V lookup: CDR1 LGHNA, CDR2 YSLEER. Trimming pared 6 bases from V and 0 bases from J, leaving 15 bases between. The CDR3 nucleotides are TGCGCCAGCAGTGGTTGGACGACATCCTCTGGGGCCAACGTCCTGACTTTC. Residues: CASSGWTTSSGANVLTF.

This chain uses TRBV7-2 with TRBJ2-5; the D gene is possibly TRBD1 (6 bases). CDR3 length: 13 residues. Trimming took off 1 base at V and 4 bases at J, with 7 bases between the two ends. Germline CDR1 reads SGHTA; CDR2 reads FQGNSA. The CDR3, as DNA: TGTGCCAGCAGCTTAGGCAGGGGAGAGACCCAGTACTTC. It yields the protein CASSLGRGETQYF.

This clone occurred a few times. V gene TRBV27 combines with J gene TRBJ1-1; unclear D gene. This CDR3 spans 13 amino acids. Per germline, CDR1 MNHEY and CDR2 SMNVEV (reference sequence). The ends were cut back, 2 bases at V and 1 base at J, with 5 bases in the middle. CDR3: CASSLLGNTEAFF. As DNA, the CDR3 is TGTGCCAGCAGTTTACTCGGGAACACTGAAGCTTTCTTT.

In DNA form, the CDR3 reads TGTGCCAGCAGTGGGGGGGGACTTAATGAAAAACTGTTTTTT. Its translation: CASSGGGLNEKLFF. J is TRBJ1-4 and V is TRBV25-1; a possible D gene is TRBD1 (5 bases). CDR3 length: 14 amino acids. Between the trimmed V and J ends, which lost 4 bases and 4 bases, there was a span of 10 bases. The germline V gene encodes CDR1 MGHDK and CDR2 SYGVNS. The variable domain in full, with the rest retrieved from reference TRBV25-1 and TRBJ1-4, is EADIYQTPRYLVIGTGKKITLECSQTMGHDKMYWYQQDPGMELHLIHYSYGVNSTEKGDLSSESTVSRIRTEHFPLTLESARPSHTSQYLCASSGGGLNEKLFFGSGTQLSVL.

This clone was seen a handful of times. This sequence joins TRBV7-6 and TRBJ1-1; D ambiguous. The CDR3 extends over 12 amino acids. The germline gives CDR1 SGHVS, CDR2 FNYEAQ. V lost 5 bases and J lost 4, with 8 bases in between. CDR3 nucleotide sequence: TGTGCCAGCAGCGGCAGGAGCACTGAAGCTTTCTTT. It codes for CASSGRSTEAFF.

The V gene is TRBV27, the J gene TRBJ2-7; 8 bases align to TRBD1. Germline assignment: CDR1 MNHEY and CDR2 SMNVEV (reference sequence). With 8 bases clipped from V and 4 bases from J, the junction kept 7 bases outside the gene matches. This CDR3 has 13 amino acids. In DNA form, the CDR3 reads TGTGCCAGCGGGAGGACAGGGAGATACGAGCAGTACTTC. It encodes CASGRTGRYEQYF.

This clone was seen once. The rearrangement joins TRBV11-2 to TRBJ2-3; D remains ambiguous. The CDR3 length is 13 residues. Per the germline V gene, CDR1 is SGHAT and CDR2 is FQNNGV. V was clipped by 0 bases and J by 3 bases, with 4 bases between them. In nucleotides, the CDR3 is TGTGCCAGCAGCTTAGAACCTACAGATACGCAGTATTTT. This codes for CASSLEPTDTQYF.

The chain couples TRBV13 to TRBJ1-4, with TRBD1 identical over 10 bases. J lost 2 bases, V lost 2 bases, and 11 bases had no gene match. This CDR3 spans 19 amino acids. Per germline, CDR1 PRHDT and CDR2 FYEKMQ (reference sequence). CDR3: CASSLRAPDRGFTNEKLFF. CDR3 DNA: TGTGCCAGCAGCTTACGGGCGCCGGACAGGGGGTTTACTAATGAAAAACTGTTTTTT.

Only one count was recorded for this clone. This rearrangement joins TRBV5-1 to TRBJ2-3; D not certain. The germline gives CDR1 SGHRS, CDR2 YFSETQ. The CDR3 extends over 14 amino acids. V lost 2 bases and J 1 base, leaving 8 bases between the germline ends. The CDR3 sequence is CASSFQEGTDTQYF. CDR3 bases: TGCGCCAGCAGCTTCCAAGAGGGCACAGATACGCAGTATTTT. The variable domain in full, completed from reference TRBV5-1 and TRBJ2-3, reads KAGVTQTPRYLIKTRGQQVTLSCSPISGHRSVSWYQQTPGQGLQFLFEYFSETQRNKGNFPGRFSGRQFSNSRSEMNVSTLELGDSALYLCASSFQEGTDTQYFGPGTRLTVL.

V is TRBV29-1 and J is TRBJ2-1, with D maybe TRBD2 (5 bases). CDR3 length equals 14 residues. Germline V gene lookup returns CDR1 SQVTM and CDR2 ANQGSEA. The ends were cut back, 5 bases at V and 4 bases at J, with 15 bases in the middle. CDR3 DNA sequence: TGCAGCGTTTATGGACTTGATCAGTACAATGAGCAGTTCTTC. This gives the protein CSVYGLDQYNEQFF.

This chain joins TRBV28 and TRBJ1-2; the D gene is possibly TRBD1 (6 bases). From germline, CDR1 is MDHEN and CDR2 SYDVKM. V was clipped by 6 bases and J by 4 bases, with 9 bases between them. This CDR3 comprises 12 residues. The CDR3 sequence is CASRIQGYGYTF. The CDR3, as DNA: TGTGCCAGCAGGATACAGGGCTATGGCTACACCTTC.

The chain uses TRBV5-5 and TRBJ1-2; D perhaps matches TRBD1 (5 bases). CDR3 size: 12 residues. V shed 3 bases and J shed 8 bases, with 11 bases lying between them. Germline lookup yields CDR1 SGHKS and CDR2 YYEKEE (reference sequence). The DNA of the CDR3 is TGTGCCAGCAGCTCCGGGACCCGGGGCTACACCTTC. It encodes CASSSGTRGYTF.

The chain is built from TRBV7-9 and TRBJ1-2; 11 bases fit TRBD1. The germline gives CDR1 SEHNR, CDR2 FQNEAQ (reference sequence). This CDR3 is built from 16 residues. The V segment lost 5 bases and the J segment 7 bases; nucleotides outside the gene matches: 12. The CDR3 coding sequence is TGTGCCAGCAGCCAAACCCTAGGGACAGGGGGAGTTGGCTACACCTTC. Residues: CASSQTLGTGGVGYTF.

The chain combines TRBV27 with TRBJ2-7, with D possibly TRBD1 on 5 matching bases. The CDR3 spans 15 residues. Germline lookup yields CDR1 MNHEY and CDR2 SMNVEV (reference sequence). V was pared by 4 bases and J by 3 bases, with 16 bases between. This CDR3 reads CASSSNRRGSYEQYV. The CDR3 bases are TGTGCCAGCAGTTCCAATCGAAGGGGAAGCTACGAGCAGTACGTC.

V and J are TRBV11-3 and TRBJ2-1; TRBD2 matches at 7 bases. Germline-derived CDR1 and CDR2 are SGHNT and YENEEA. J was trimmed by 8 bases and V by 4 bases; bases with no gene match: 20. The CDR3 consists of 18 residues. The CDR3 region is CASSSPRLGGLFSDEQFF. For the CDR3, the DNA is TGTGCCAGCAGCTCTCCGCGGTTGGGGGGGTTGTTTTCAGATGAGCAGTTCTTC.

A single count supports this clone. This chain joins TRBV14 and TRBJ1-1; 8 bases map to TRBD1. V lost 4 bases to trimming and J lost 5 bases; unmatched junction nucleotides: 3. CDR3 length: 13 amino acids. Germline CDR1 SGHDN, CDR2 FVKESK. The CDR3 DNA follows: TGTGCCAGCAGCCTCACAGGGGGAACTGAAGCTTTCTTT. Protein product: CASSLTGGTEAFF.

The J gene is TRBJ1-1, the V gene TRBV10-1; the D gene is possibly TRBD1 (5 bases). The CDR3 totals 18 residues. Germline assignment: CDR1 WNHNN and CDR2 SYGVQD (reference sequence). Trimming removed 6 bases from V and 5 bases from J, with 28 bases in between. The CDR3 sequence: CASRARPLNGHQRTEAFF. The DNA of the CDR3 is TGCGCCAGCAGAGCTCGCCCTTTAAACGGACACCAGCGGACTGAAGCTTTCTTT.

This chain uses TRBV4-1 with TRBJ2-3, with 14 positions matching TRBD2. Germline assignment: CDR1 MGHRA and CDR2 YSYEKL. The CDR3 has 17 amino acids. After removal of 5 bases from V and 6 bases from J, the junction contained 10 bases not matched to a gene. CDR3: CASSSLGGLAGADTQYF. The CDR3 DNA sequence: TGCGCCAGCAGCTCCCTAGGGGGACTAGCGGGGGCGGATACGCAGTATTTT.

This chain joins TRBV6-4 and TRBJ2-1; weak D call: TRBD1 (5 bases). CDR1 MRHNA and CDR2 SNTAGT come from the germline V gene. The CDR3 is made up of 15 amino acids. V was shortened by 3 bases and J by 6 bases, with 15 bases between the two germline ends. The CDR3 nucleotides are TGTGCCAGCAGTGAGACAGTTACCGCCAGCAATGAGCAGTTCTTC. It translates to CASSETVTASNEQFF.

The chain employs TRBV7-8 and TRBJ2-5; a possible D gene is TRBD1 (5 bases). Germline CDR1 SGHVS, CDR2 FQNEAQ. CDR3 size: 17 residues. The V end was cut by 0 bases, the J end by 5 bases, with 19 bases between. CDR3 nucleotides: TGTGCCAGCAGCTTAGCATCGAGGACAATCCGACGGGAGACCCAGTACTTC. Translating it yields CASSLASRTIRRETQYF.

The genes are TRBV7-8 and TRBJ1-2; D is unresolved. The CDR3 runs to 12 residues. Germline values: CDR1 SGHVS, CDR2 FQNEAQ. Between the trimmed V and J ends, which lost 1 base and 8 bases, there was a span of 8 bases. The CDR3 sequence: CASSLEGGGYTF. The CDR3 coding sequence is TGTGCCAGCAGCTTAGAAGGCGGCGGCTACACCTTC.

J is TRBJ1-2 and V is TRBV30; possibly TRBD1 for D (5 bases). V dropped 8 bases and J dropped 6 bases, with 13 bases sitting between them. From germline, CDR1 is GTSNPN and CDR2 SVGIG (reference sequence). This CDR3 has 11 amino acids. The CDR3 spells CAHIRGDGYTF. The CDR3 coding sequence is TGTGCCCACATAAGAGGGGATGGCTACACCTTC.

The chain uses TRBV30 and TRBJ2-7, with 7 bases that match TRBD2. CDR3 length: 14 residues. Germline CDR1 is GTSNPN and CDR2 is SVGIG (reference sequence). J gave up 2 bases and V 0 bases, and 4 bases lay outside the gene matches. CDR3 bases: TGTGCCTGGAGTGTACGCGGGGGACCCTACGAGCAGTACGTC. Encoded protein: CAWSVRGGPYEQYV.

This chain joins TRBV7-3 and TRBJ1-2, with 9 bases that match TRBD1. This CDR3 region has 13 residues. Germline values: CDR1 SGHTA, CDR2 FQGTGA. Trimming took 4 bases from V and 7 from J; bases not matched to a gene: 4. The CDR3 here is CASSSGTGIGYTF. The CDR3 coding sequence is TGTGCCAGCAGCTCCGGGACAGGGATTGGCTACACCTTC.

This clone came up once. The V call is TRBV5-1, the J call TRBJ2-1; TRBD1 aligns across 9 bases. This CDR3 contains 16 residues. V shed 4 bases and J 4 bases; nucleotides not matched to a gene: 9. Germline values: CDR1 SGHRS, CDR2 YFSETQ. The chain's CDR3 is CASSPETGGSYNEQFF. CDR3 nucleotides: TGCGCCAGCAGCCCAGAGACAGGGGGGAGTTACAATGAGCAGTTCTTC.

The chain couples TRBV29-1 to TRBJ2-2, with 10 bases fitting TRBD1. There are 16 residues in the CDR3. V lost 4 bases, J lost 4 bases, and 9 bases stayed unmatched. Germline V CDR1 and CDR2: SQVTM, ANQGSEA. The DNA for the CDR3 is TGCAGCGTTGTCCTGGGGACAGGGGTTACCACCGGGGAGCTGTTTTTT. This gives the protein CSVVLGTGVTTGELFF.